This T cell receptor (beta chain) is from a study of T cells in Graves' hyperthyroidism and ophthalmopathy. On the study more broadly: Peripheral blood was secured at the point of initial diagnosis, before any treatment.

Recently diagnosed hyperthyroidism of less than 2 months' duration affected patients aged 18 to 65. The study excluded patients with uncontrolled infection, other autoimmune disease, pregnancy or lactation. The study based diagnoses on clinical symptoms, serum thyroxine and TRAb, thyroid ultrasound and orbital computed tomography. From RNA transcripts, TCR beta CDR3 regions were amplified. The TCR CDR3 first-round RT-PCR relied on the HTBI primer set. One entry per CDR3 protein, called by TCRdb with MiXCR from the multiplex PCR reads. The sample lists about 840,000 distinct CDR3 sequences, 38% seen once, with about 8.9% in the top ten. The CDR3 contains 12 residues. CDR1 and CDR2 from the germline V gene are DFQATT and SNEGSKA (reference sequence).

The chain links TRBV20-1 to TRBJ1-1, with D possibly being TRBD1 (5 bases). This TCR came from a man younger than 30 with Graves' hyperthyroidism. Sequencing input: blood. The DNA for the CDR3 is TGCAGGGCGCCTGTAGGGGCACAGGAAGCTTTCTTT. It yields the protein CRAPVGAQEAFF.